The clone carrying this TCR beta chain has at least ten counts. Its matching antigen is unknown. With 3 bases clipped from V and 9 bases from J, the junction kept 7 bases outside the gene matches. This CDR3 has 14 amino acids. Per germline, CDR1 DFQATT and CDR2 SNEGSKA (reference sequence). This record belongs to a study of metastatic and nonmetastatic thyroid tumors. Study overall: Thyroid patients, malignant and benign, had repertoires compared across blood and tumor or nodule tissue.

In the authors' workflow: To classify distant metastasis in papillary thyroid cancer, a model was built from CDR3 differences across clinicopathological groups. Using MiXCR, TCRdb re-called clones from the PCR reads. These V and J calls are TCRdb output, not the study's own analysis. The table lists around 29,000 clones, roughly a quarter of them singletons. Thyroid surgery was performed in patients who had received no treatment beforehand. General study results and limits: Significantly greater TCR beta diversity was reportedly found in malignant thyroid tumors than in benign nodules (in blood and tumor).

This sequence was found in a female donor with papillary thyroid cancer or a benign thyroid nodule (not recorded which). Some clones in this sample may be carry-over from other donors' samples. This rearrangement joins TRBV20-1 to TRBJ2-2, with 10 bases lining up with TRBD1. The specimen sequenced was blood. The CDR3 nucleotides are TGCAGTGCTAGGCCGGGACAGGGGACCCGGGAGCTGTTTTTT. The encoded protein is CSARPGQGTRELFF.